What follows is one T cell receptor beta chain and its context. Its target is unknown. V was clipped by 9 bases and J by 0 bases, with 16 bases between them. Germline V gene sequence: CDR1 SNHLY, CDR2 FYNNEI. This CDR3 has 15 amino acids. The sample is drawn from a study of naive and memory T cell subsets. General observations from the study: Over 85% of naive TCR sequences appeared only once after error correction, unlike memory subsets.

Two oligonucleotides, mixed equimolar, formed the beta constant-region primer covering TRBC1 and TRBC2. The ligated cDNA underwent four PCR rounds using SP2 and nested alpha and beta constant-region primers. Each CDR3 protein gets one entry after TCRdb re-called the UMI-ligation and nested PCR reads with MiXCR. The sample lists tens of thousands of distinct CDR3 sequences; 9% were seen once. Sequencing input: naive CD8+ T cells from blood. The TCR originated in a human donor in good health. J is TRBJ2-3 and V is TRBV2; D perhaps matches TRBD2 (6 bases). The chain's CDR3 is CAREERAISTDTQYF. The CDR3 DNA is TGTGCCAGAGAGGAGCGGGCCATTAGCACAGATACGCAGTATTTT.